This T cell receptor (beta chain) was retrieved from a study of technical replicates of blood from a few donors (dated by TCRdb to between 2016 and 2019). In the germline V gene, CDR1 corresponds to SGHAT and CDR2 to FQNNGV. The CDR3 numbers 14 residues from cysteine through phenylalanine. Only the CDR3 DNA is retained, 42 bases long and in frame from the first base. The junction shows trimming of 1 base on V and 1 base on J, plus 6 bases between the germline ends. With respect to this clone: The specificity of this receptor is unknown. No per-base quality is available; no much larger clone lies one base away.

Library method: the immunoSEQ multiplex PCR assay. Entries here come from immuneACCESS through TCRdb and include only in-frame sequences with V and J called. Some clones fail to appear in such tables; in the studies checked, an unresolved V gene covers under half of the shortfall, and the cause of the remainder is unknown. A total of roughly 100,000 clones appear in this sample, nearly 96% of them only once. The top ten hold 0.2% to 0.25% of the sample. Sequenced: T cells isolated from PBMCs. This chain is built from TRBV11-2 and TRBJ2-3; the D gene is unclear. The receptor was isolated from a human donor in good health. The nucleotides read TGTGCCAGCAGCTTAGGCGAGGGCACAGATACGCAGTATTTT. It specifies CASSLGEGTDTQYF.